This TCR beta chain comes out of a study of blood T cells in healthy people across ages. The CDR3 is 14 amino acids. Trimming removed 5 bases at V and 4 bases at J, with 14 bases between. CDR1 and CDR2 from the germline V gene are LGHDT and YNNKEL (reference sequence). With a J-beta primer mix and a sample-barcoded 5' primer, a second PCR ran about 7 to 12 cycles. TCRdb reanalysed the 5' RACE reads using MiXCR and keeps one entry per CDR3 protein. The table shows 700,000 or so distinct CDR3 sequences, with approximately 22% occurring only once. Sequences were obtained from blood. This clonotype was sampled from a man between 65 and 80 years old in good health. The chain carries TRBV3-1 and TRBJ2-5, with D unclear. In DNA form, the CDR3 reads TGTGCCAGCAGCTATACGTCCCCTCCAGAGACCCAGTACTTC. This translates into CASSYTSPPETQYF.